This T cell receptor (beta chain) comes out of a study of CD8+CD57+ T cells in acquired aplastic anemia. Patients sequenced had flow cytometry evidence of CD8+CD57+ cell expansion. Investigators profiled TCR beta VDJ and CDR3 from genomic DNA template. MiXCR, run by TCRdb on the reads, gives a single entry per CDR3 protein. The sample consists of roughly 250,000 distinct CDR3 sequences, around half of them appearing once. Germline assignment: CDR1 DFQATT and CDR2 SNEGSKA (reference sequence). V shed 6 bases and J shed 0 bases, with 18 bases lying between them. The CDR3 runs 15 residues. This TCR came from a human donor with aplastic anemia. Sequencing was performed on sorted CD4+, CD8+, or CD8+CD57+ T cells (not recorded which) from PBMCs. The V gene is TRBV20-1, the J gene TRBJ2-7; D tentatively reads TRBD1 or TRBD2 (6 bases each). CDR3 sequence: CSASMGGGGSYEQYF. The DNA for the CDR3 is TGCAGTGCCAGTATGGGCGGAGGGGGCTCCTACGAGCAGTACTTC.